Reported below is one T cell receptor beta chain. Its antigen target is currently unknown. The input lacks base qualities; no much larger clone sits a single base away. The sample's time point label, decoded: 12 to 13 months on ibrutinib. For TCR beta library preparation, about 2 micrograms of genomic DNA was extracted from cryopreserved PBMCs. High-throughput TCR beta sequencing was performed on longitudinal blood samples from CLL patients receiving ibrutinib monotherapy. The patients took part in an open-label, single-center phase 2 trial of ibrutinib monotherapy. The junction carries 12 bases between V and J, which are trimmed by 5 bases and 5 bases respectively. From its cysteine to its phenylalanine, the CDR3 spans 13 amino acids. Only the CDR3 part of the read is kept: 39 bases, read in frame from the first base. The germline V gene (reference sequence) gives CDR1 as SEHNR and CDR2 as FQNEAQ.

A MiSeq instrument was used for deep resolution sequencing, which targeted depths ranging from 1 in 1 million up to 1 in 200,000 T cells, with coverage averaging 10x for each clonotype. The immunoSEQ hsTCRB Kit was used to generate the TCR beta libraries. Per the original workflow: The data were analyzed with ImmunoSEQ Analyzer and ImmunoSEQ Data Assistant, and V, D and J gene assignments followed IMGT definitions. Clonality, with values ranging from 0 to 1, was calculated as one minus the normalized Shannon entropy of productive rearrangement frequencies. Public clonotype analysis was restricted to overrepresented clonotypes comprising at least 0.05% of each patient's repertoire. About a dozen age-matched healthy donor repertoires from immuneACCESS served as clonality controls. Here the immuneACCESS table is served through TCRdb, limited to in-frame sequences with V and J called. Missing clones are a known gap in these copies; in checked studies unresolved V genes cover under half, and the rest lacks a known reason. The V and J calls and clone size were taken over from that table, and D and trimming were inferred from the DNA. Present in this sample are over 65,000 clones, roughly three quarters of which were seen just once. The top ten constitute about 4.4% of the sample.

The data stem from a study of cytotoxic CD8 clonotypes in ibrutinib-treated CLL (dated by TCRdb to the early 2020s). Concerning the study at large: In this cohort, around 15 patients were treatment-naive and ten to eleven were relapsed/refractory, while 17 to 18 had unmutated IGHV. Responses were partial in around 25 patients and complete in 2; after median 68 months follow-up, about 14 stayed in remission and some twelve progressed. Response samples were obtained after a median of 12 months of treatment, with a range of about 6 to 36 months. An average of around 250,000 productive templates and approximately 91,000 productive rearrangements was obtained per sample. Of the 90 or so participants in the trial, about 26 had longitudinal samples available. Cryopreserved peripheral blood mononuclear cells were collected before treatment, at response, and at either disease progression or sustained remission. Every remission and progressive disease sample was obtained while ibrutinib was still being received by the patients. Results and caveats for the whole study, not just this receptor: Baseline clonality exceeded that of age-matched healthy donors and correlated strongly with circulating CD8+ T-cell counts. At ibrutinib response clonality went up, during sustained remission it held steady, and at progression it dropped back toward baseline. Public clonotypes were found to be uncommon and were observed to contract or remain stable during treatment; the increase in clonality was shown to reflect expansion of private clonotypes at ibrutinib response. Sustained-remission and progressing patients did not have matched sampling times, and lymph node repertoires were not examined.

The sequence was obtained from a human donor with chronic lymphocytic leukemia. The chain is made from TRBV7-9 and TRBJ2-5, with the D gene uncertain. The source material was PBMCs, sampled after 12 months of ibrutinib treatment. The nucleotide sequence reads as follows: TGTGCCAGCAGCGCGGACCCCGTGGAGACCCAGTACTTC. Translated, this is CASSADPVETQYF.